A few counts support the clone carrying this TCR beta chain. Its antigen is currently unknown. The sample is drawn from a study of T-cell reconstitution after alpha-beta-depleted transplantation in children. Study-wide results and caveats: For some patients, TCRbeta diversity was high at day 60 because of recipient T cells and thymic progenitors that survived. The authors attributed T-cell counts and diversity one year after transplant mostly to newly produced T cells. The origin of alpha-beta T cells about two months after transplant was reportedly several hundred expanded graft clones.

Preparation of the TCRbeta library was carried out with unique molecular identifiers. Using its own MiXCR run on the PCR reads, TCRdb lists one record per CDR3 protein. The sample has 200,000 to 250,000 distinct CDR3 sequences, roughly 10% seen once. This TCR came from a child younger than two with acute myeloid leukemia, due to receive a stem cell transplant. The sequencing here drew on PBMCs, taken before TCRalphabeta/CD19-depleted stem cell transplant.

CDR3 residues: CASSQFYPGLAGGPSYNEQFF. The DNA of the CDR3 is TGTGCCAGCAGTCAATTCTATCCGGGACTAGCGGGGGGGCCGTCCTACAATGAGCAGTTCTTC. The chain combines TRBV14 with TRBJ2-1; 16 positions match TRBD2. The CDR3 length is 21 residues. The V gene end was trimmed by 6 bases and the J gene end by 1 base; junction bases not matched to a gene: 15. The germline gives CDR1 SGHDN, CDR2 FVKESK. Full variable domain (missing parts from reference TRBV14 and TRBJ2-1): EAGVTQFPSHSVIEKGQTVTLRCDPISGHDNLYWYRRVMGKEIKFLLHFVKESKQDESGMPNNRFLAERTGGTYSTLKVQPAELEDSGVYFCASSQFYPGLAGGPSYNEQFFGPGTRLTVL.